The 28 T cell receptor beta chains reported below all come from one sample, sequenced in a study of blood T cell repertoires in COVID-19 (TCRdb year 2020). Library preparation used the immunoSEQ multiplex PCR assay. The clones in this table, taken by TCRdb from immuneACCESS, are in-frame only. Not every clone is retained; where verified, under half of the shortfall comes from an unresolved V gene, and the cause of the rest is unknown. For this sample the table gives around 340,000 clones, of which approximately 91% were detected only once. Over 1% of the sample is in the top ten clones. The sequenced sample consisted of PBMCs or T cells enriched from blood (not recorded which). These receptors originate from a woman in her thirties who had been exposed to COVID-19.

The V gene is TRBV7-2, the J gene TRBJ1-2; D is possibly TRBD1 (6 bases). Germline V gene sequence: CDR1 SGHTA, CDR2 FQGNSA. This CDR3 contains 15 residues. V was trimmed by 4 bases and J by 8 bases, leaving 20 bases between them. The CDR3 DNA reads TGTGCCAGCAGCTCCCTAACACCAGGGGTAGAGGGCTACACCTTC. Protein: CASSSLTPGVEGYTF.

The chain couples TRBV27 to TRBJ2-7, with TRBD2 as a possible D gene (5 bases). The CDR3 consists of 13 residues. Deletions cut 3 bases from V and 2 bases from J, with 8 bases between. The germline CDR1 and CDR2 sequences are MNHEY and SMNVEV (reference sequence). CDR3 amino acids: CASSFYGAYEQYF. CDR3 DNA sequence: TGTGCCAGCAGTTTTTACGGGGCCTACGAGCAGTACTTC.

This chain links TRBV4-1 with TRBJ2-5; 8 bases line up with TRBD2. Germline CDR1 MGHRA, CDR2 YSYEKL. The CDR3 covers 14 residues. The ends lost 9 bases at V and 11 bases at J; junction bases unmatched: 17. In DNA, the CDR3 is TGCGCCAGTAACGACGAAGGACTAGCTCGAGAGCAGTACTTC. This gives the protein CASNDEGLAREQYF.

V gene TRBV3-1 (or the pseudogene TRBV3-2) combines with J gene TRBJ2-1; TRBD2 agrees at 8 bases. Germline V CDR1 and CDR2: LGHDT, YNNKEL (reference sequence). V lost 1 base, J lost 2 bases, and 1 base stayed unmatched. The CDR3 runs 15 residues. CDR3 in amino acids: CASSQGREAYNEQFF. The CDR3 DNA sequence: TGTGCCAGCAGCCAAGGGCGGGAGGCCTACAATGAGCAGTTCTTC.

The gene calls are TRBV24-1 and TRBJ2-7; 7 bases are shared with TRBD1. Germline CDR1 KGHDR, CDR2 SFDVKD. The V and J ends lost 9 bases and 0 bases, in that order; junction bases with no gene match: 1. CDR3 length equals 12 residues. The CDR3 loop is CATGTDSYEQYF. CDR3 sequence (DNA): TGTGCCACCGGGACAGACTCCTACGAGCAGTACTTC.

This clone was seen a handful of times. V and J are TRBV6-1 and TRBJ2-5; TRBD1 is a possible D gene (6 bases). Germline loops: CDR1 MNHNS, CDR2 SASEGT. The CDR3 contains 13 residues. Trimming took off 3 bases at V and 9 bases at J, with 14 bases between the two ends. This CDR3 reads CASSEGTTRAQYF. In nucleotides, the CDR3 is TGTGCCAGCAGTGAGGGGACAACGAGGGCCCAGTACTTC.

The chain has TRBV3-1 (or the pseudogene TRBV3-2) and TRBJ1-2; perhaps TRBD1 as D (5 bases). The ends were cut back, 4 bases at V and 13 bases at J, with 19 bases in the middle. The V gene's germline CDR1 is LGHDT and CDR2 YNNKEL (reference sequence). The CDR3 is 13 amino acids. Here the CDR3 reads CASSPRFDSPATF. CDR3 nucleotide sequence: TGTGCCAGCAGCCCCAGATTCGACAGCCCCGCCACCTTC.

V usage is TRBV28 and J usage is TRBJ1-1; TRBD1 agrees at 10 bases. Germline values: CDR1 MDHEN, CDR2 SYDVKM. This CDR3 has 14 amino acids. With V trimmed by 4 bases and J by 7 bases, 6 bases remained unmatched. The CDR3 is CASSSPGQGIEAFF. The DNA of the CDR3 is TGTGCCAGCAGTTCGCCGGGACAGGGGATTGAAGCTTTCTTT.

J is TRBJ1-3 and V is TRBV12-3 or TRBV12-4; D unclear. The V and J ends lost 7 bases and 6 bases respectively, with 7 bases between them. CDR3 length: 11 amino acids. The CDR3 DNA follows: TGTGCCAGCACCCTAAAAAACACCATATATTTT. The encoded protein is CASTLKNTIYF.

The J gene is TRBJ2-7, the V gene TRBV21-1; the table assigns TRBD1, which was not confirmed against the DNA. TRBV21-1 has pseudogene status. CDR3 length: 21 residues. The CDR3, as DNA: TGTGCCAGCAGCCCTCAAAAGTCTACAGGGCGCCCTCAAGTTAACCGTGACGAGCAGTACTTC. Residues: CASSPQKSTGRPQVNRDEQYF.

This rearrangement joins TRBV2 to TRBJ2-6; 7 bases line up with TRBD1. CDR1 and CDR2 (germline): SNHLY, FYNNEI. V dropped 5 bases and J dropped 1; count of bases not matched to a gene: 14. There are 19 residues in the CDR3. CDR3 nucleotides: TGTGCCAGCAGTATACAAAACCGGGACAGTCTTTCTGGGGCCAACGTCCTGACTTTC. Translated, it gives CASSIQNRDSLSGANVLTF.

The chain is built from TRBV27 and TRBJ2-4, with a tentative D call TRBD1 (5 bases). Germline V gives CDR1 MNHEY, CDR2 SMNVEV (reference sequence). This CDR3 contains 16 residues. Trimming removed 3 bases at V and 1 base at J, with 13 bases between. The CDR3 loop reads CASSLGPQWAKNIQYF. In nucleotides, the CDR3 is TGTGCCAGCAGTTTGGGGCCCCAATGGGCCAAAAACATTCAGTACTTC.

The genes are TRBV7-3 and TRBJ2-7, with 7 bases fitting TRBD2. Germline assignment: CDR1 SGHTA and CDR2 FQGTGA. The CDR3 length is 14 residues. The V and J ends lost 2 bases and 6 bases, in that order; junction bases with no gene match: 7. The CDR3 DNA reads as TGTGCCAGCAGCTTAGGCGGGAGTCGGGCCGAGCAGTACTTC. It is translated as CASSLGGSRAEQYF. The full variable domain, in which reference TRBV7-3 and TRBJ2-7 provide the parts outside the CDR3, is GAGVSQTPSNKVTEKGKYVELRCDPISGHTALYWYRQSLGQGPEFLIYFQGTGAADDSGLPNDRFFAVRPEGSVSTLKIQRTERGDSAVYLCASSLGGSRAEQYFGPGTRLTVT.

Turning to this clone: The same CDR3 can be traced to other DNA sequences in this sample. This chain links TRBV5-4 with TRBJ2-7; TRBD2 matches at 8 bases. The CDR3 runs 15 residues. Germline V gene data show CDR1 as SGHNT and CDR2 as YYREEE (reference sequence). V gave up 4 bases and J gave up 2 bases; unmatched junction bases: 8. The CDR3 sequence is CASSVGTSGTYEQYF. The CDR3 DNA follows: TGTGCCAGCAGCGTCGGCACTAGCGGAACCTACGAGCAGTACTTC.

The J gene is TRBJ2-1, the V gene TRBV18; TRBD1 is a possible D gene (6 bases). CDR3 length equals 16 residues. V shed 3 bases and J shed 7 bases, with 19 bases lying between them. CDR1 is KGHSH, CDR2 LQKENI, per germline. The DNA for the CDR3 is TGTGCCAGCTCACCTCAACGGGACACACCCGTGAATGAGCAGTTCTTC. Amino acids: CASSPQRDTPVNEQFF.

The CDR3 sequence is CASRQSGNEQFF. As DNA, the CDR3 is TGTGCCAGCAGACAGAGCGGAAATGAGCAGTTCTTC. The chain couples TRBV28 to TRBJ2-1, with D perhaps TRBD2 (5 bases). The germline V gene encodes CDR1 MDHEN and CDR2 SYDVKM. The CDR3 runs to 12 residues. V was clipped by 6 bases and J by 7 bases, with 10 bases between them.

This clone has only a few counts. The gene calls are TRBV20-1 and TRBJ1-5, with 9 bases fitting TRBD1. CDR3 length equals 15 residues. Germline values: CDR1 DFQATT, CDR2 SNEGSKA (reference sequence). V lost 3 bases to trimming and J lost 2 bases; unmatched junction nucleotides: 5. CDR3 nucleotide sequence: TGCAGTGCTAGTGCCGGGACAGGGCGCAATCAGCCCCAGCATTTT. Its protein is CSASAGTGRNQPQHF.

The CDR3 protein is CASSEDNSGSNEQFF. The CDR3 nucleotides read TGTGCCAGCAGTGAAGACAATAGCGGGTCCAATGAGCAGTTCTTC. The chain combines TRBV2 with TRBJ2-1; TRBD2 matches 7 bases. Germline CDR1 SNHLY, CDR2 FYNNEI. The CDR3 is 15 residues long. V gave up 1 base and J gave up 6 bases; unmatched junction bases: 6.

In this sample, this clone turned up once. This chain joins TRBV11-1 and TRBJ1-1; 7 bases match TRBD1. With 0 bases clipped from V and 1 base from J, the junction kept 5 bases outside the gene matches. The length of the CDR3 is 16 residues. From germline, CDR1 is SGHAT and CDR2 FQDESV (reference sequence). In DNA, the CDR3 is TGTGCCAGCAGCTTAGCCAGAGGGGGCCAGAACACTGAAGCTTTCTTT. This gives the protein CASSLARGGQNTEAFF.

V and J are TRBV19 and TRBJ1-5; weak D call: TRBD1 (6 bases). The CDR3 sequence is 15 residues long. CDR1 is LNHDA, CDR2 SQIVND, per germline (reference sequence). V was cut by 3 bases and J by 5 bases, with 14 bases left in between. The CDR3 sequence: CASSISGQYDQPQHF. CDR3 bases: TGTGCCAGTAGTATCTCAGGACAGTACGATCAGCCCCAGCATTTT.

This sequence joins TRBV30 and TRBJ1-1; D gene unclear. Germline V CDR1 and CDR2: GTSNPN, SVGIG (reference sequence). V lost 0 bases to trimming and J lost 6 bases, with 11 bases between them. There are 13 residues in the CDR3. The CDR3 protein is CAWSVTLLAEAFF. Written as DNA, the CDR3 is TGTGCCTGGAGTGTAACTCTACTTGCTGAAGCTTTCTTT.

There are a few counts of this clone. The chain uses TRBV30 and TRBJ1-4; 9 nucleotides align to TRBD1. With V trimmed by 2 bases and J by 7 bases, 8 bases remained unmatched. CDR3 length: 15 amino acids. CDR1 and CDR2 (germline): GTSNPN, SVGIG (reference sequence). CDR3 in DNA: TGTGCCTGGAGTCCGGGACAGGGAGCCGGTGAAAAACTGTTTTTT. Encoded protein: CAWSPGQGAGEKLFF.

This chain joins TRBV14 and TRBJ2-7, with 8 bases that match TRBD1. Germline V lookup: CDR1 SGHDN, CDR2 FVKESK. J gave up 5 bases and V 4 bases, and 7 bases lay outside the gene matches. The CDR3 has 14 residues. The CDR3 DNA reads as TGTGCCAGCAGCCCGGACAGGGTATTCCACGAGCAGTACTTC. Protein: CASSPDRVFHEQYF. Using reference TRBV14 and TRBJ2-7 for the parts outside the CDR3, the full variable domain is EAGVTQFPSHSVIEKGQTVTLRCDPISGHDNLYWYRRVMGKEIKFLLHFVKESKQDESGMPNNRFLAERTGGTYSTLKVQPAELEDSGVYFCASSPDRVFHEQYFGPGTRLTVT.

The CDR3 here is CATSDSRDYGYTF. DNA for the CDR3: TGTGCCACCAGTGATTCTCGGGACTATGGCTACACCTTC. The chain combines TRBV24-1 with TRBJ1-2; D is ambiguous. V lost 2 bases and J lost 3, with 6 bases in between. Germline V gene lookup returns CDR1 KGHDR and CDR2 SFDVKD. The CDR3 is 13 amino acids.

The CDR3, as DNA: TGTGCCAGCAGCTTTTCGGGGATCAACACTGAAGCTTTCTTT. It translates to CASSFSGINTEAFF. The V and J genes are TRBV7-9 and TRBJ1-1; D is uncertain. This CDR3 comprises 14 residues. The V and J ends lost 3 bases and 2 bases respectively, with 10 bases between them. The V gene's germline CDR1 is SEHNR and CDR2 FQNEAQ (reference sequence).

This chain joins TRBV5-1 and TRBJ2-1; the match to TRBD2 covers 8 bases. The germline V gene encodes CDR1 SGHRS and CDR2 YFSETQ. CDR3 length: 14 residues. J was trimmed by 5 bases and V by 4 bases; bases with no gene match: 5. As DNA, the CDR3 is TGCGCCAGCAGCCCTCAACTAGCGGACAATGAGCAGTTCTTC. Translating it yields CASSPQLADNEQFF.

The V call is TRBV14, the J call TRBJ1-2; D is ambiguous. The length of the CDR3 is 12 residues. From germline, CDR1 is SGHDN and CDR2 FVKESK. With 4 bases removed from V and 8 bases from J, the gap between germline ends came to 11 bases. The CDR3 spells CASSPGGLGYTF. In DNA form, the CDR3 reads TGTGCCAGCAGCCCCGGAGGGTTGGGCTACACCTTC.

A few counts support this clone. The rearrangement joins TRBV5-8 to TRBJ2-7; tentative D call: TRBD2 (6 bases). Germline lookup yields CDR1 SGHTS and CDR2 YDEGEE. Trimming took off 3 bases at V and 5 bases at J, with 18 bases between the two ends. This CDR3 spans 15 amino acids. The CDR3 reads CASSWMGGVIDEQYF. The CDR3 DNA follows: TGTGCCAGCAGCTGGATGGGGGGAGTAATAGACGAGCAGTACTTC. Together with reference TRBV5-8 and TRBJ2-7, the CDR3 gives the full variable domain: EAGVTQSPTHLIKTRGQQATLRCSPISGHTSVYWYQQALGLGLQFLLWYDEGEERNRGNFPPRFSGRQFPNYSSELNVNALELEDSALYLCASSWMGGVIDEQYFGPGTRLTVT.